The entry that follows covers one T cell receptor beta chain sequence. Its antigen remains unknown. The CDR3 is 14 residues long. Germline-derived CDR1 and CDR2 are LGHDT and YNNKEL (reference sequence). Trimming took off 2 bases at V and 3 bases at J, with 8 bases between the two ends. This record comes from a study of T cell responses to AZD1222 COVID-19 vaccine. Repertoires were generated with immunoSEQ multiplex PCR, while TCRdb's copy carries only in-frame clones and drops some. The sample has 150,000 to 200,000 clones, 90% seen once. Study outcomes and limitations: Every sample of the repertoires postdated the peak T cell response. Spike-specific TCR breadth and depth rose after two AZD1222 doses. Clonal diversity may have been underestimated in mostly white British donors. AZD1222 recipients seropositive at baseline numbered only six.

The material sequenced was peripheral blood, taken 28 days after the second AZD1222 dose. The chain carries TRBV3-1 (or the pseudogene TRBV3-2) and TRBJ1-5; D not resolved. This receptor was obtained from an adult who received the AZD1222 COVID-19 vaccine. The CDR3 bases are TGTGCCAGCAGCCAAAACACATTCAATCAGCCCCAGCATTTT. It yields the protein CASSQNTFNQPQHF.